A selection of T cell receptor beta chains follows, all from one sample in a study of CD8 T cells in Susac syndrome. A single record per CDR3 protein comes from TCRdb applying MiXCR to the immunoSEQ multiplex PCR reads. The sample carries 300,000 or so distinct CDR3 sequences, roughly nine tenths recorded once. Specimen: CD4+ T cells from PBMCs. The receptors derive from a human donor with multiple sclerosis. Each CDR3 is given with its conserved first and last residue. Fields, in order: D gene, J gene, clone size, V gene, CDR3 DNA, CDR3 protein. A D gene is named only where the DNA matches it firmly. Size values are once, few and many counts, or a class for expanded clones, and some rows have none.

D gene: TRBD2
J gene: TRBJ2-3
clone size: NA
V gene: TRBV5-5
CDR3 DNA: TGTGCCAGCAGCTTTAGCGGGGCCTTCACAGATACGCAGTATTTT
CDR3 protein: CASSFSGAFTDTQYF

D gene: TRBD1
J gene: TRBJ1-1
clone size: few
V gene: TRBV20-1
CDR3 DNA: TGCAGTGCTAGAGGGTGGCGGGACAGACTGAATACTGAAGCTTTCTTT
CDR3 protein: CSARGWRDRLNTEAFF

D gene: NA
J gene: TRBJ2-1
clone size: NA
V gene: TRBV3-1
CDR3 DNA: TGTGCCAGCAGCCAAGGACTGCCAGGGGTTTACAATGAGCAGTTCTTC
CDR3 protein: CASSQGLPGVYNEQFF

D gene: TRBD2
J gene: TRBJ2-1
clone size: few
V gene: TRBV6-2/TRBV6-3
CDR3 DNA: TGTGCCAGCGCGGAGGGAGGAAGCGGGAGGGGCAATGAGCAGTTCTTC
CDR3 protein: CASAEGGSGRGNEQFF

D gene: NA
J gene: TRBJ1-2
clone size: NA
V gene: TRBV20-1
CDR3 DNA: TGCAGTGCCCCCGACAACGTAGGGGACTATGGCTACACCTTC
CDR3 protein: CSAPDNVGDYGYTF

D gene: NA
J gene: TRBJ2-3
clone size: NA
V gene: TRBV24-1
CDR3 DNA: TGTGCCACCAGTGATTACGAGGGGTGGGGCACAGATACGCAGTATTTT
CDR3 protein: CATSDYEGWGTDTQYF

D gene: NA
J gene: TRBJ1-4
clone size: NA
V gene: TRBV5-6
CDR3 DNA: TGTGCCAGCAGCTTTTCACTCAGGACCAATGAAAAACTGTTTTTT
CDR3 protein: CASSFSLRTNEKLFF

D gene: TRBD1
J gene: TRBJ1-2
clone size: NA
V gene: TRBV29-1
CDR3 DNA: TGCAGCGTTGTTCGACAGGGGGAGACCTATGGCTACACCTTC
CDR3 protein: CSVVRQGETYGYTF

D gene: TRBD1
J gene: TRBJ2-7
clone size: NA
V gene: TRBV5-1
CDR3 DNA: TGCGCCAGCAGCCCCCGGGTGGGGGACAGATTAAACTACGAGCAGTACTTC
CDR3 protein: CASSPRVGDRLNYEQYF

D gene: NA
J gene: TRBJ2-5
clone size: NA
V gene: TRBV5-1
CDR3 DNA: TGCGCCAGCAGCTTGGAGCAGGGCCCGAAGACCCAGTACTTC
CDR3 protein: CASSLEQGPKTQYF

D gene: TRBD2
J gene: TRBJ2-1
clone size: few
V gene: TRBV12-3/TRBV12-4
CDR3 DNA: TGTGCCAGCAGTTCTGGACTAGCGGCCAATGAGCAGTTCTTC
CDR3 protein: CASSSGLAANEQFF

D gene: NA
J gene: TRBJ1-2
clone size: NA
V gene: TRBV11-2
CDR3 DNA: TGTGCCAGCAGCGAGCGACGGGACCCCTACGCCCCGGTCACCTTC
CDR3 protein: CASSERRDPYAPVTF

D gene: NA
J gene: TRBJ1-1
clone size: NA
V gene: TRBV19
CDR3 DNA: TGTGCCAGTAAGGACGGGAACATGAACACTGAAGCTTTCTTT
CDR3 protein: CASKDGNMNTEAFF

D gene: NA
J gene: TRBJ2-1
clone size: NA
V gene: TRBV29-1
CDR3 DNA: TGCAGCGTATCAGACAATGAGCAGTTCTTC
CDR3 protein: CSVSDNEQFF

D gene: TRBD1
J gene: TRBJ2-7
clone size: once
V gene: TRBV30
CDR3 DNA: TGTGCCCAAAGCAGGGGGATAGATGGCTACGAGCAGTACTTC
CDR3 protein: CAQSRGIDGYEQYF

D gene: TRBD2
J gene: TRBJ2-1
clone size: NA
V gene: TRBV6-2/TRBV6-3
CDR3 DNA: TGTGCCACCGTTAGCGGGAGTGATGAGCAGTTCTTC
CDR3 protein: CATVSGSDEQFF

D gene: NA
J gene: TRBJ2-3
clone size: NA
V gene: TRBV29-1
CDR3 DNA: TGCAGCGTTGACCCCCGGGAGACAGATACGCAGTATTTT
CDR3 protein: CSVDPRETDTQYF

D gene: NA
J gene: TRBJ2-7
clone size: NA
V gene: TRBV5-1
CDR3 DNA: TGCGCCAGCAGCCATCGGGGCCGAGGGGACCCCGAGCAGTACTTC
CDR3 protein: CASSHRGRGDPEQYF

D gene: NA
J gene: TRBJ1-4
clone size: NA
V gene: TRBV29-1
CDR3 DNA: TGCAGCGCCATTTTTTCCGAAAAACTGTTTTTT
CDR3 protein: CSAIFSEKLFF

D gene: NA
J gene: TRBJ2-3
clone size: NA
V gene: TRBV6-1
CDR3 DNA: TGTGCCAGCAGTGCGGCCTCTAACACAAATACGCAGTATTTT
CDR3 protein: CASSAASNTNTQYF

D gene: NA
J gene: TRBJ2-7
clone size: NA
V gene: TRBV5-4
CDR3 DNA: TGTGCCAGCTTATTTTCCGGGACGGAGGACGAGCAGTACTTC
CDR3 protein: CASLFSGTEDEQYF

D gene: TRBD1
J gene: TRBJ1-4
clone size: NA
V gene: TRBV7-3
CDR3 DNA: TGTGCCAGCAGCCCAACAGGGGCCACTAATGAAAAACTGTTTTTT
CDR3 protein: CASSPTGATNEKLFF

D gene: NA
J gene: TRBJ1-2
clone size: NA
V gene: TRBV7-2
CDR3 DNA: TGTGCCAGCAGCTTAGAAGGCAGGGACCATGGCTACACCTTC
CDR3 protein: CASSLEGRDHGYTF

D gene: NA
J gene: TRBJ2-7
clone size: NA
V gene: TRBV7-9
CDR3 DNA: TGTGCCAGCAGCTTCACGGGTACCGACGAGCAGTACTTC
CDR3 protein: CASSFTGTDEQYF

D gene: NA
J gene: TRBJ1-1
clone size: NA
V gene: TRBV3-1
CDR3 DNA: TGTGCCAGCAGCCCCCCGGGTTGGGGGAACACTGAAGCTTTCTTT
CDR3 protein: CASSPPGWGNTEAFF

D gene: NA
J gene: TRBJ2-3
clone size: once
V gene: TRBV14
CDR3 DNA: TGTGCCAGCAGCCAAGATCAGGAATTCGGTACGCAGTATTTT
CDR3 protein: CASSQDQEFGTQYF

D gene: NA
J gene: TRBJ1-2
clone size: NA
V gene: TRBV7-9
CDR3 DNA: TGTGCCAGCAGCTTACTCCCAGTTAACTATGGCTACACCTTC
CDR3 protein: CASSLLPVNYGYTF

D gene: NA
J gene: TRBJ2-5
clone size: once
V gene: TRBV5-1
CDR3 DNA: TGCGCCAGCAGCTTGGCCGGGAGTACACGGGAGACCCAGTACTTC
CDR3 protein: CASSLAGSTRETQYF

D gene: TRBD2
J gene: TRBJ2-1
clone size: NA
V gene: TRBV6-1
CDR3 DNA: TGTGCCAGCAGTCTAGAGGGACTAGCGGGAGTCGATGAGCAGTTCTTC
CDR3 protein: CASSLEGLAGVDEQFF

D gene: NA
J gene: TRBJ2-3
clone size: NA
V gene: TRBV6-1
CDR3 DNA: TGTGCCAGCAGTGAAGGTTGGGGGAGCACAGATACGCAGTATTTT
CDR3 protein: CASSEGWGSTDTQYF

D gene: NA
J gene: TRBJ1-1
clone size: NA
V gene: TRBV2
CDR3 DNA: TGTGCCAGCAGTGAAGGAGTTAAAGCTTTCTTT
CDR3 protein: CASSEGVKAFF

D gene: NA
J gene: TRBJ1-1
clone size: NA
V gene: TRBV2
CDR3 DNA: TGTGCCAGCAGAGTAAGGGACTTAAGGAACACTGAAGCTTTCTTT
CDR3 protein: CASRVRDLRNTEAFF

D gene: NA
J gene: TRBJ1-1
clone size: NA
V gene: TRBV9
CDR3 DNA: TGTGCCAGCAGCCCCCGGGGGCTGCCGGGGAAAGCTTTCTTT
CDR3 protein: CASSPRGLPGKAFF